This note documents a single TCR beta chain sequence. It lacks a known antigen. No much larger clone is present one base from it, and per-base qualities are unavailable. The sample holds other DNA sequences that translate to the same CDR3. The sample comes from a study of OX40 agonist ivuxolimab in advanced cancers. At the level of the whole study: The costimulatory receptor OX40 (CD134) was targeted by ivuxolimab, a fully human IgG2 agonistic monoclonal antibody. Prior anti-PD-1, anti-PD-L1 or anti-CTLA-4 therapy was permitted, and checkpoint inhibitors had been received by less than 45% of dose-escalation patients. The paper covers the monotherapy dose-escalation part of the phase I ivuxolimab trial, which included N of about 51 patients. Partial responses were achieved by three dose-escalation patients, of whom one had hepatocellular carcinoma and two had cutaneous melanoma. Of the 50 to 55 dose-escalation patients, hepatocellular carcinoma was present in around 20, melanoma in roughly 15, renal cell carcinoma in 9 and head and neck cancer in 9. The purpose of peripheral TCRbeta sequencing was to test whether ivuxolimab changed TCR sequence diversity and led to clonal T-cell expansion. Intravenous ivuxolimab was administered to patients every 2 weeks at six dose levels: 0.01, 0.1, 0.3, 1.5, 3 and 10 mg/kg. In the dose-escalation cohort, around four fifths of patients were male, and the mean age was 60 years with a range of roughly 23 to 90. Beyond this particular receptor, the publication reports: After ivuxolimab, more expanded clones were found on average in CD8+ T cells than in CD4+ T cells. At doses of 0.1 to 3.0 mg/kg, clonal expansion of both CD4+ and CD8+ T cells in blood was seen between baseline and week 6. In the 0.1-3.0 mg/kg groups, partial responders had among the lowest normalized peripheral clonal expansion, particularly in CD8+ T cells. Low levels of normalized T-cell clonal expansion were also seen in some nonresponding patients. The antigen specificity of the clonally expanded peripheral T cells was not determined.

Patients with a history of autoimmune disease or receiving systemic immunosuppression were excluded from the trial. Peripheral blood for TCR sequencing was collected from all dose cohorts at baseline, on cycle 4 day 1, and on cycle 7 day 1. The samples were drawn from a first-in-human, open-label, multicenter phase I dose-escalation trial of ivuxolimab. The trial enrolled adults with locally advanced or metastatic head and neck squamous cell, hepatocellular, melanoma or renal cell carcinoma. Before TCR sequencing, CD4+ T cells and CD8+ T cells from peripheral blood were sorted into separate populations. The CDR3, cysteine through phenylalanine, is 15 amino acids long. Only CDR3 DNA is held: 45 bases, read in frame from base 1. From V the trimming removes 1 base and from J it removes 2 bases, while the gene matches leave 0 bases of the junction unaccounted for. In the germline V gene, CDR1 corresponds to LGHNA and CDR2 to YSLEER.

To sequence the TCRbeta CDR3 region, genomic DNA was isolated from the sorted cells. The immunoSEQ Assay was used for sequencing of TCRbeta CDR3 regions. In its TCRdb copy, this immuneACCESS table keeps in-frame sequences only and misses some clones. Where compared with another copy, unresolved V genes explain less than half of these, and the others have no known cause. The sample data list 65,000 to 85,000 clones, and around nine tenths of these were observed just once. 7.6% of the sample belongs to the ten largest clones. The chain is encoded by TRBV4-3 joined to TRBJ1-5; TRBD1 aligns with 9 central bases. The specimen comprised CD4+ or CD8+ T cells sorted from blood, sampled in a trial of the OX40 agonist ivuxolimab. This clonotype originated in an adult with an advanced solid tumor such as melanoma, head and neck, liver or kidney cancer. This receptor has the CDR3 CASSQGTGGNQPQHF. The nucleotide sequence is TGCGCCAGCAGCCAAGGGACAGGGGGCAATCAGCCCCAGCATTTT.